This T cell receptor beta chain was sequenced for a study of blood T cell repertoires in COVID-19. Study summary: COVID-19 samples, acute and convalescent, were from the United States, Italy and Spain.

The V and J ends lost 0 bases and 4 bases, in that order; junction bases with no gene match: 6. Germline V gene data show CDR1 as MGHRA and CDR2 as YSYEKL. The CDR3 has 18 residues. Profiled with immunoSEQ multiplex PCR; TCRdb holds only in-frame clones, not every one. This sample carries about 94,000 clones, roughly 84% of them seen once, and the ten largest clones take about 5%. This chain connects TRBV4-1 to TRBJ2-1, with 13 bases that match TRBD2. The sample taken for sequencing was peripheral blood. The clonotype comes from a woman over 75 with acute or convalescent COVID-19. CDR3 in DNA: TGCGCCAGCAGCCAAGATGGAACTAGCGGGGGGGAATACAATGAGCAGTTCTTC. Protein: CASSQDGTSGGEYNEQFF.